This passage covers 23 T cell receptor beta chains from one sample sequenced in a study of T cell repertoires in cytomegalovirus infection. What these receptors recognize is not known. TCRdb processed the reads anew with MiXCR; each CDR3 protein has one entry. Of a few hundred thousand distinct CDR3 sequences detected, roughly 34% appear once; the ten largest clones hold 15% to 20%. This sample comprised cultured PBMCs, obtained from culture after CMV antigen stimulation. The source of these receptors is a human donor in good health (CMV status not recorded). Some clones in this sample may be carry-over from other donors' samples.

The chain uses TRBV19 and TRBJ1-5, with D perhaps matching TRBD1 (5 bases). The CDR3 is 12 amino acids. The V gene lost 9 bases and the J gene lost 6 bases, with 12 bases spanning the gap. In germline, CDR1 is LNHDA, CDR2 SQIVND (reference sequence). CDR3 loop: CASQGFGQPQHF. As DNA, the CDR3 is TGTGCCAGCCAGGGTTTCGGTCAGCCCCAGCATTTT.

The chain recombines TRBV2 with TRBJ2-2; D remains ambiguous. Between the trimmed V and J ends, which lost 4 bases and 3 bases, there was a span of 9 bases. Germline V gives CDR1 SNHLY, CDR2 FYNNEI. There are 14 residues in the CDR3. The CDR3 here is CASSGVGYTGELFF. The CDR3 coding sequence is TGTGCCAGCAGTGGTGTCGGATACACCGGGGAGCTGTTTTTT.

This clonotype appeared many times. The V call is TRBV7-8, the J call TRBJ2-1; 8 positions agree with TRBD1. V was clipped by 1 base and J by 0 bases; unmatched bases: 2. Per germline, CDR1 SGHVS and CDR2 FQNEAQ. The CDR3 length is 16 residues. The CDR3 DNA reads as TGTGCCAGCAGCTTAGACGGGACAGGCTCCTACAATGAGCAGTTCTTC. Protein product: CASSLDGTGSYNEQFF.

The chain couples TRBV19 to TRBJ1-1, with 9 positions matching TRBD1. The V and J ends lost 5 bases and 3 bases, in that order; junction bases with no gene match: 13. Germline V lookup: CDR1 LNHDA, CDR2 SQIVND (reference sequence). The CDR3 has 17 amino acids. In DNA form, the CDR3 reads TGTGCCAGTAGTGAGGACCGGGACAGGGTTTTTGACACTGAAGCTTTCTTT. It codes for CASSEDRDRVFDTEAFF.

J is TRBJ2-4 and V is TRBV7-6; 7 positions agree with TRBD1. CDR3 length: 17 amino acids. The ends lost 4 bases at V and 0 bases at J; junction bases unmatched: 9. Germline values: CDR1 SGHVS, CDR2 FNYEAQ. This CDR3 is CASSSTGTVLAKNIQYF. The CDR3 nucleotides are TGTGCCAGCAGCTCTACCGGGACAGTTCTAGCCAAAAACATTCAGTACTTC.

The CDR3 region has the DNA TGTGCCACCAGCGTGACTAGCGGGCCTTACAATGAGCAGTTCTTC. It specifies CATSVTSGPYNEQFF. The chain is built from TRBV15 and TRBJ2-1; 10 bases align to TRBD2. Germline values: CDR1 LNHNV, CDR2 YYDKDF (reference sequence). This CDR3 is built from 15 residues. V lost 5 bases and J lost 4; bases outside the gene matches: 5.

The rearrangement uses TRBV28 and TRBJ1-3; possible D gene TRBD1, 6 bases. The CDR3 runs to 14 residues. Trimming pared 3 bases from V and 3 bases from J, leaving 9 bases between. Germline V lookup: CDR1 MDHEN, CDR2 SYDVKM. This CDR3 reads CASSLIGGGNTIYF. The CDR3 coding sequence is TGTGCCAGCAGTTTGATAGGGGGTGGAAACACCATATATTTT.

This clonotype was detected a few times. The CDR3 loop is CASSRAGGTQETQYF. The CDR3 nucleotides read TGTGCCAGCAGCAGGGCAGGGGGAACACAAGAGACCCAGTACTTC. The gene calls are TRBV7-2 and TRBJ2-5; 7 nucleotides align to TRBD1. This CDR3 contains 15 residues. Germline V gene lookup returns CDR1 SGHTA and CDR2 FQGNSA. The V gene end was trimmed by 5 bases and the J gene end by 2 bases; junction bases not matched to a gene: 8.

This rearrangement joins TRBV12-3 or TRBV12-4 to TRBJ2-2, with D perhaps matching TRBD1 or TRBD2 (5 bases each). The V gene lost 5 bases and the J gene lost 6 bases, with 13 bases spanning the gap. CDR3 size: 14 residues. As DNA, the CDR3 is TGTGCCAGCAGTACCGGGGCGTTTGCCGGGGAGCTGTTTTTT. As protein: CASSTGAFAGELFF.

V is TRBV6-1 and J is TRBJ2-7; possibly TRBD1 for D (5 bases). Trimming left V 1 base short and J 2 bases short, with 6 bases between. In germline, CDR1 is MNHNS, CDR2 SASEGT. This CDR3 is 13 amino acids long. The CDR3 DNA sequence: TGTGCCAGCAGTGAAGGACAGACCTACGAGCAGTACGTC. This encodes CASSEGQTYEQYV.

This clonotype was observed a few times. This chain uses TRBV6-5 with TRBJ2-1, with D tentatively TRBD1 (5 bases). Trimming pared 0 bases from V and 4 bases from J, leaving 16 bases between. The CDR3 has 17 amino acids. Per germline, CDR1 MNHEY and CDR2 SVGAGI. The CDR3, as DNA: TGTGCCAGCAGTTACTCGCTCAGGGTACCGCGATACAATGAGCAGTTCTTC. Protein sequence: CASSYSLRVPRYNEQFF.

This clonotype has ten or more counts. V usage is TRBV7-2 and J usage is TRBJ2-3; a possible D gene is TRBD2 (6 bases). The CDR3 runs to 17 residues. V was shortened by 5 bases and J by 4 bases, with 22 bases between the two germline ends. Germline values: CDR1 SGHTA, CDR2 FQGNSA. CDR3 amino acids: CASSLSVFGSPPDTQYF. CDR3 DNA: TGTGCCAGCAGCCTCAGTGTGTTCGGGAGCCCCCCAGATACGCAGTATTTT.

The chain is built from TRBV9 and TRBJ2-4; D is ambiguous. From germline, CDR1 is SGDLS and CDR2 YYNGEE. This CDR3 comprises 14 residues. V lost 4 bases and J lost 4, with 12 bases in between. The CDR3 DNA reads as TGTGCCAGCAGCCGTACCTGGCAGAAAAACATTCAGTACTTC. Amino acids: CASSRTWQKNIQYF.

This rearrangement joins TRBV19 to TRBJ1-2, with TRBD1 identical over 8 bases. The germline gives CDR1 LNHDA, CDR2 SQIVND (reference sequence). This CDR3 is 14 amino acids long. J gave up 3 bases and V 8 bases, and 8 bases lay outside the gene matches. This chain's CDR3 is CASADRARDYGYTF. In nucleotides, the CDR3 is TGTGCCAGTGCGGACAGGGCAAGAGACTATGGCTACACCTTC.

This clonotype was counted only a few times. The genes are TRBV19 and TRBJ1-1; 8 positions agree with TRBD1. Germline V gene sequence: CDR1 LNHDA, CDR2 SQIVND (reference sequence). Trimming took 10 bases from V and 0 from J; bases not matched to a gene: 7. CDR3 size: 14 residues. CDR3 bases: TGTGCCACTTCAGGGGGCCTTATGAACACTGAAGCTTTCTTT. It translates to CATSGGLMNTEAFF. Full variable domain (remainder filled in from reference TRBV19 and TRBJ1-1): DGGITQSPKYLFRKEGQNVTLSCEQNLNHDAMYWYRQDPGQGLRLIYYSQIVNDFQKGDIAEGYSVSREKKESFPLTVTSAQKNPTAFYLCATSGGLMNTEAFFGQGTRLTVV.

The chain uses TRBV2 and TRBJ2-1, with TRBD2 identical over 11 bases. The ends lost 3 bases at V and 8 bases at J; junction bases unmatched: 12. The length of the CDR3 is 17 residues. Germline V CDR1 and CDR2: SNHLY, FYNNEI. The CDR3 DNA is TGTGCCAGCAGTGAGGTCGCGGGTAGCGGGAGGGACGATGAGCAGTTCTTC. It yields the protein CASSEVAGSGRDDEQFF. The variable domain in full, with the rest retrieved from reference TRBV2 and TRBJ2-1, is EPEVTQTPSHQVTQMGQEVILRCVPISNHLYFYWYRQILGQKVEFLVSFYNNEISEKSEIFDDQFSVERPDGSNFTLKIRSTKLEDSAMYFCASSEVAGSGRDDEQFFGPGTRLTVL.

V gene TRBV12-3 or TRBV12-4 combines with J gene TRBJ1-1, with D possibly being TRBD1 (5 bases). The length of the CDR3 is 12 residues. Trimming removed 7 bases from V and 6 bases from J, with 12 bases in between. This CDR3 is CASTSRGAEAFF. DNA for the CDR3: TGTGCCAGCACCTCGAGAGGGGCTGAAGCTTTCTTT.

The V and J genes are TRBV12-3 or TRBV12-4 and TRBJ1-1; D call uncertain. Deletions cut 4 bases from V and 1 base from J, with 10 bases between. CDR3 length equals 14 residues. CDR3 DNA: TGTGCCAGCAGTTATGAGCAGCAGAACACTGAAGCTTTCTTT. Amino acid sequence: CASSYEQQNTEAFF.

The V and J genes are TRBV28 and TRBJ2-6, with TRBD1 identical over 10 bases. Germline V gene sequence: CDR1 MDHEN, CDR2 SYDVKM. V shed 5 bases and J 1 base; nucleotides not matched to a gene: 8. This CDR3 spans 18 amino acids. The DNA of the CDR3 is TGTGCCAGCAGTGCAACGGGACAGGGGTTGTCTGGGGCCAACGTCCTGACTTTC. This codes for CASSATGQGLSGANVLTF.

The chain couples TRBV29-1 to TRBJ2-1; no definite D call. CDR3 length: 12 residues. V lost 3 bases and J 7 bases, leaving 10 bases between the germline ends. Germline V gives CDR1 SQVTM, CDR2 ANQGSEA. The CDR3 reads CSVDDAENEQFF. Here the CDR3 DNA reads TGCAGCGTTGACGACGCTGAAAATGAGCAGTTCTTC.

Only a few counts were recorded for this clonotype. The chain is built from TRBV6-1 and TRBJ1-2, with 7 bases aligning to TRBD1. After removal of 4 bases from V and 4 bases from J, the junction contained 9 bases not matched to a gene. Germline lookup yields CDR1 MNHNS and CDR2 SASEGT. The CDR3 totals 15 residues. CDR3 coding DNA: TGTGCCAGCAGTGGCGACAGGGTTCGGGTCTATGGCTACACCTTC. This translates into CASSGDRVRVYGYTF.

In its sample, this clonotype was seen many times. The rearrangement links TRBV7-2 to TRBJ2-3; 8 bases match TRBD2. Per germline, CDR1 SGHTA and CDR2 FQGNSA. With V trimmed by 5 bases and J by 4 bases, 8 bases remained unmatched. The CDR3 has 15 amino acids. The DNA of the CDR3 is TGTGCCAGCAGCCCGGGGACTAGAGTTCCAGATACGCAGTATTTT. Encoded protein: CASSPGTRVPDTQYF.

The chain is built from TRBV20-1 and TRBJ2-1; the D gene is possibly TRBD2 (6 bases). The V gene lost 3 bases and the J gene lost 6 bases, with 12 bases spanning the gap. In germline, CDR1 is DFQATT, CDR2 SNEGSKA (reference sequence). This CDR3 region has 13 residues. The DNA for the CDR3 is TGCAGTGCTAGTCGCGGGATGAGCAATGAGCAGTTCTTC. Its protein product is CSASRGMSNEQFF.